This T cell receptor beta chain was captured in a study of blood T cell repertoires in COVID-19. Germline V lookup: CDR1 LNHDA, CDR2 SQIVND (reference sequence). V was cut by 5 bases and J by 0 bases, with 11 bases left in between. The CDR3 has 14 residues. Data came from immunoSEQ multiplex PCR; TCRdb stores just in-frame clones and leaves some out. Here the sample spans about 140,000 clones, approximately 87% being singletons. Sequencing input: peripheral blood. The gene calls are TRBV19 and TRBJ2-7; TRBD1 is a possible D gene (6 bases). The source is a human donor in a cohort sampled during active COVID-19. The CDR3 DNA follows: TGTGCCAGTAGTGTCCGGGACAACTCCTACGAGCAGTACTTC. This encodes CASSVRDNSYEQYF.